The T cell receptor beta chain under discussion was sequenced for a study of regulatory T cells in long-lasting Graves disease. Specified time point: newly diagnosed GD, antithyroid drugs for less than 3 months. PBMC RNA served as the TCR library source. The CDR3 is 16 residues long. Germline values: CDR1 SQVTM, CDR2 ANQGSEA. V lost 7 bases to trimming and J lost 1 base; unmatched junction nucleotides: 12. The TCR beta library used iRepertoire HTBI primers with Arm-PCR amplification of CDR3. TCRdb recomputed calls from the multiplex PCR reads with MiXCR, one row per CDR3 protein. The data contain about 540,000 distinct CDR3 sequences, roughly 13% of them singletons. The same sample was also used in a study of T cells in Graves' hyperthyroidism and ophthalmopathy.

The sequencing used peripheral blood mononuclear cells (PBMCs), collected at new diagnosis, from a patient treated with antithyroid drugs. This clonotype originated in a man younger than 45 with Graves disease. This chain uses TRBV29-1 with TRBJ2-4, with 8 bases fitting TRBD2. CDR3 amino acids: CSARTRAGGAKNIQYF. CDR3 sequence (DNA): TGCAGCGCCCGGACCCGGGCGGGAGGTGCCAAAAACATTCAGTACTTC.